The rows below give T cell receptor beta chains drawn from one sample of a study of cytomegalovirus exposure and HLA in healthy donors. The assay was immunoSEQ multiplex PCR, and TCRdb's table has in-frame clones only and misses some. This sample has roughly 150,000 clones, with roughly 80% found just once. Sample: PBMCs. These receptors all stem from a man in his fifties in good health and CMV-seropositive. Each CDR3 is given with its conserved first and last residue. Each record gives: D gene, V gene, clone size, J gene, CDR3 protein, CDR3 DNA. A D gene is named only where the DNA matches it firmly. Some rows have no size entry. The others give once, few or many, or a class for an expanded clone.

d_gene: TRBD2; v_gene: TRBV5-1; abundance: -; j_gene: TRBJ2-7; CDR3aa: CASSREGEQYF; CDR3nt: TGCGCCAGCAGCCGGGAGGGGGAGCAGTACTTC
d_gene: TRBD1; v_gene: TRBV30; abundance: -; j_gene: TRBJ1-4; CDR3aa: CAWNHDRVGEKLFF; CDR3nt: TGTGCCTGGAACCATGACAGGGTGGGTGAAAAACTGTTTTTT
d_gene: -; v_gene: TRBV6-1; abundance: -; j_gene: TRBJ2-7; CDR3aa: CANPLRASYEQYF; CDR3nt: TGTGCCAACCCGTTGAGGGCCTCATACGAGCAGTACTTC
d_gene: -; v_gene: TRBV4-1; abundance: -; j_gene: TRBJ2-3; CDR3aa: CASSPRGGAGDTQYF; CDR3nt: TGCGCCAGCAGCCCGAGGGGGGGGGCCGGGGATACGCAGTATTTT
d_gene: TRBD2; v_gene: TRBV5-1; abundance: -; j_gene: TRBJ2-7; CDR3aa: CASSAGGGGPSSYEQYF; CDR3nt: TGCGCCAGCAGCGCGGGGGGGGGAGGTCCAAGCTCCTACGAGCAGTACTTC
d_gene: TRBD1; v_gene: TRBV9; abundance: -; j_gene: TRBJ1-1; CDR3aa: CASSGDSSNTEAFF; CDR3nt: TGTGCCAGCAGCGGGGACAGTTCGAACACTGAAGCTTTCTTT
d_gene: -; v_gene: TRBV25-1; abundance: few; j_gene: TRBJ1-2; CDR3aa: CASNPWGGGYGYTF; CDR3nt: TGTGCCAGCAACCCCTGGGGGGGTGGCTATGGCTACACCTTC
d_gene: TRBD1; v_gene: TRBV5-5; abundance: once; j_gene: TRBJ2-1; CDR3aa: CASSLLVRTGRSEQFF; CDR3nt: TGTGCCAGCAGCTTGCTAGTTCGGACAGGGCGGAGTGAGCAGTTCTTC
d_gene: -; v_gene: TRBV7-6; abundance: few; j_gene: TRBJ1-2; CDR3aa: CASSPSYGYTF; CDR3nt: TGTGCCAGCAGCCCTAGCTACGGCTACACCTTC
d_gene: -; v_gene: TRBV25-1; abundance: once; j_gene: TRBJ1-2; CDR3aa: CASSREAGKTF; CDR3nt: TGTGCCAGCAGTCGGGAGGCCGGGAAGACCTTC
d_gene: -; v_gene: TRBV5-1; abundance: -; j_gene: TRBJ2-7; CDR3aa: CASRETYEQYF; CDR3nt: TGCGCCAGCCGTGAGACCTACGAGCAGTACTTC
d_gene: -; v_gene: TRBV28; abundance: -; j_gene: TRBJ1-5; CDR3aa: CAGGAGNQPQHF; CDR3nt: TGTGCGGGGGGGGCTGGCAATCAGCCCCAGCATTTT
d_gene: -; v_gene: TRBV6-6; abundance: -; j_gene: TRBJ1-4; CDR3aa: CASRGGASEKLFF; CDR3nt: TGTGCCAGCAGGGGAGGGGCGAGTGAAAAACTGTTTTTT
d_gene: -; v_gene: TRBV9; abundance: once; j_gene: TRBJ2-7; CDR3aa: CASSPRHPGEQYF; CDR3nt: TGTGCCAGCAGCCCCCGACACCCTGGCGAGCAGTACTTC
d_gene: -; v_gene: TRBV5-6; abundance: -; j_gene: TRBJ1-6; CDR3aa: CASSLGWGAENSPLHF; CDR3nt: TGTGCCAGCAGCTTGGGGTGGGGCGCGGAGAATTCACCCCTCCACTTT
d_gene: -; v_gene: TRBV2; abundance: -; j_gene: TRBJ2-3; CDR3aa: CASSEWQPTDTQYF; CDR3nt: TGTGCCAGCAGTGAATGGCAGCCGACTGATACGCAGTATTTT
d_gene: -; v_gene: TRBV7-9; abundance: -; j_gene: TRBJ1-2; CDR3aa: CASSPGSNYGYTF; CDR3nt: TGTGCCAGCAGCCCAGGGTCTAACTATGGCTACACCTTC
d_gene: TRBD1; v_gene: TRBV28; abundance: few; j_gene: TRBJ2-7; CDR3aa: CASSPGQGYEQYF; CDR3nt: TGTGCCAGCAGTCCGGGACAGGGGTACGAGCAGTACTTC
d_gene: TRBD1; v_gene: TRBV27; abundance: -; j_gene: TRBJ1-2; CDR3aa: CASSPGTGGWDGYTF; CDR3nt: TGTGCCAGCAGTCCCGGGACAGGGGGCTGGGATGGCTACACCTTC
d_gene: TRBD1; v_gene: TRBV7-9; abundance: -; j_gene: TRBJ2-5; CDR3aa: CASSTRDRPQETQYF; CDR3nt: TGTGCCAGCAGCACCCGGGACAGGCCCCAAGAGACCCAGTACTTC
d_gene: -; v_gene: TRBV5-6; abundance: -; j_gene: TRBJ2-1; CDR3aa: CASSSTIKRTNDNEQFF; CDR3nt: TGTGCCAGCAGCTCCACCATAAAGCGGACTAACGACAATGAGCAGTTCTTC
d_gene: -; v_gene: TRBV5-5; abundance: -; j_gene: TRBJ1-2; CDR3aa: CASSLGGSGYTF; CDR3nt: TGTGCCAGCAGCTTGGGCGGCTCTGGCTACACCTTC
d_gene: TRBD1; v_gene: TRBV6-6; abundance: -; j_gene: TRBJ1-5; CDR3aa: CASSSQGASNQPQHF; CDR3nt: TGTGCCAGCAGCTCTCAGGGGGCTAGCAATCAGCCCCAGCATTTT
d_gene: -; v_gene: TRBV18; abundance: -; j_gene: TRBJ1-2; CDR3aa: CASSPPGNERDTF; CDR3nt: TGTGCCAGCTCACCACCGGGTAACGAGAGGGACACCTTC
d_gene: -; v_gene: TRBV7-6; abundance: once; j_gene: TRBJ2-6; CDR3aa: CASSSGVESGANVLTF; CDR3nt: TGTGCCAGCAGCTCAGGGGTAGAATCTGGGGCCAACGTCCTGACTTTC
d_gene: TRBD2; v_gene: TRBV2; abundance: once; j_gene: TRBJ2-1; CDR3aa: CASSARGDRNEQFF; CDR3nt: TGTGCCAGCAGTGCACGGGGGGATCGCAATGAGCAGTTCTTC
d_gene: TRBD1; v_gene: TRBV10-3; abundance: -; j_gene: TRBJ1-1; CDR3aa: CAISPGQKNTEAFF; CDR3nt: TGTGCCATCAGCCCGGGACAGAAGAACACTGAAGCTTTCTTT
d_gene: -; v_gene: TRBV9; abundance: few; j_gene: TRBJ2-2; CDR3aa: CASSVYSGELFF; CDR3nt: TGTGCCAGCAGCGTATACAGCGGGGAGCTGTTTTTT
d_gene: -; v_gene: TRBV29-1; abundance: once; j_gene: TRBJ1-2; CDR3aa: CSPACRGKDGYTF; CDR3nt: TGCAGCCCGGCTTGTAGGGGGAAAGATGGCTACACCTTC
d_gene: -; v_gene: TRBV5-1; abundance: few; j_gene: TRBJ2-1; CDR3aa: CASSLLGQGYNEQFF; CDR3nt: TGCGCCAGCAGCTTATTGGGCCAGGGCTACAATGAGCAGTTCTTC
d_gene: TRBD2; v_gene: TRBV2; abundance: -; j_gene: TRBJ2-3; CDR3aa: CASRGGADTQYF; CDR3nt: TGTGCCAGCAGGGGGGGGGCAGATACGCAGTATTTT
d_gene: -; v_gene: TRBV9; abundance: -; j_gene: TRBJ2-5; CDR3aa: CASSVGITGSEETQYF; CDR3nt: TGTGCCAGCAGCGTAGGTATTACAGGGTCTGAGGAGACCCAGTACTTC
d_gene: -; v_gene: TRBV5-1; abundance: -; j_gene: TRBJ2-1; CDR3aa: CASSFSQNNEQFF; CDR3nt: TGCGCCAGCAGCTTTTCCCAGAACAATGAGCAGTTCTTC
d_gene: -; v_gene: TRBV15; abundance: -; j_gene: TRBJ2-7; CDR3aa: CATSRESVLLLPYEQYF; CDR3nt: TGTGCCACCAGCAGAGAGTCCGTATTACTACTACCCTACGAGCAGTACTTC
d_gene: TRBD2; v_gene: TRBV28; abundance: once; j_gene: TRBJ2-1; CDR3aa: CASRFGGAGDEQFF; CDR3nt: TGTGCCAGCAGATTCGGGGGGGCCGGGGATGAGCAGTTCTTC
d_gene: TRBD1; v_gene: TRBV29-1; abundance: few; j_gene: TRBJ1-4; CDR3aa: CSGATGAGEKLFF; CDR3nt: TGCAGCGGAGCGACAGGGGCGGGGGAAAAACTGTTTTTT
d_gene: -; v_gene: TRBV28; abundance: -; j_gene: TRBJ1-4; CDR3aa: CASSTPGAGATNEKLFF; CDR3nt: TGTGCCAGCAGTACACCAGGGGCGGGGGCAACTAATGAAAAACTGTTTTTT
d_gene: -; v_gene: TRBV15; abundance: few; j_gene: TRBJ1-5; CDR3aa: CATSRDISEPQHF; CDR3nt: TGTGCCACCAGCAGAGATATCTCCGAGCCCCAGCATTTT
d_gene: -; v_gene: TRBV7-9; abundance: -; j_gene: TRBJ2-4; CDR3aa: CGGHKNIQYF; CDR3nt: TGCGGGGGGCACAAAAACATTCAGTACTTC
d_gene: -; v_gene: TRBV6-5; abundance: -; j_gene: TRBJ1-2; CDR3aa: CASSLLQGSGGYTF; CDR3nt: TGTGCCAGCAGCCTCTTACAGGGTTCGGGGGGCTACACCTTC
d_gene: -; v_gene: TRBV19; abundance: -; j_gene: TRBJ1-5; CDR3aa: CASKGRGRRNQPQHF; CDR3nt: TGTGCCAGTAAGGGAAGGGGTCGAAGGAATCAGCCCCAGCATTTT
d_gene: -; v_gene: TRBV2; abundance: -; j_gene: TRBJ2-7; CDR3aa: CASRSNIPGSSYEQYF; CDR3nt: TGTGCCAGCCGCTCAAACATCCCGGGATCCTCCTACGAGCAGTACTTC
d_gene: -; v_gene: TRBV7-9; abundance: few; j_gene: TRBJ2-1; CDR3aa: CASSLAVATGEQFF; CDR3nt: TGTGCCAGCAGCTTAGCGGTAGCCACCGGGGAGCAGTTCTTC
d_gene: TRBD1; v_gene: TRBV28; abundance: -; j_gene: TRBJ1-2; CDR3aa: CASTTTGGKVRYTF; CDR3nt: TGTGCCAGCACGACGACAGGGGGCAAAGTACGCTACACCTTC